The clone carrying this T cell receptor beta chain was counted between two and nine times. This specimen belongs to a study of response to subunit inactivated influenza vaccine. A single record per CDR3 protein comes from TCRdb applying MiXCR to the RT-PCR reads. Of about 520,000 distinct CDR3 sequences detected, 6.5% to 8% appear once; the ten largest clones hold around 13%. CDR1 and CDR2 (germline): SGHRS, YFSETQ. Trimming stripped 0 bases from V and 6 bases from J, with 13 bases between. The CDR3 consists of 16 residues. The sample in question was PBMCs from blood, obtained around 25 months after vaccination. The chain couples TRBV5-1 to TRBJ1-6, with TRBD1 as a possible D gene (5 bases). This TCR came from a man in his fifties or sixties who received an inactivated influenza vaccine. The CDR3 sequence: CASSLEFWGSNSPLHF. The CDR3 nucleotides are TGCGCCAGCAGCTTGGAATTCTGGGGCTCTAATTCACCCCTCCACTTT.